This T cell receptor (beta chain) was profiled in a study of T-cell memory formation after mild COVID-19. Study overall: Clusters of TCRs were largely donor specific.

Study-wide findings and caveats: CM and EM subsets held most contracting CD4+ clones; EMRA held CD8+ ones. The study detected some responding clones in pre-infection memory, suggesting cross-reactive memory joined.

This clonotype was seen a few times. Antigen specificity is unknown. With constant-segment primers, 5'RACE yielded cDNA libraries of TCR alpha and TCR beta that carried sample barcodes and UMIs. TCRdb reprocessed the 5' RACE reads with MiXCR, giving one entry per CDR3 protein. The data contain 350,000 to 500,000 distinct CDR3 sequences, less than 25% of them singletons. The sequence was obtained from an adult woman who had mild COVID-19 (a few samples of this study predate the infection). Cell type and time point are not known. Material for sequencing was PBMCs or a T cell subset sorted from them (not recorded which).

In DNA form, the CDR3 reads TGCGCCAGCAGGGGTCTAGGGGTCAATTCACCCCTCCACTTT. Translated: CASRGLGVNSPLHF. The V and J genes are TRBV5-1 and TRBJ1-6, with a tentative D call TRBD1 (5 bases). Per germline, CDR1 SGHRS and CDR2 YFSETQ. V lost 5 bases to trimming and J lost 7 bases, with 13 bases between them. This CDR3 is built from 14 residues.